A single T cell receptor beta chain is shown here with its context. Germline-derived CDR1 and CDR2 are SGDLS and YYNGEE. V lost 0 bases, J lost 0 bases, and 3 bases stayed unmatched. This CDR3 has 15 residues. In the study's own analysis: Estimation of nucleated cell counts was performed using reference gene primer amplification. Only in-frame clones appear in the TCRdb table, and some are missing; sequencing was by immunoSEQ multiplex PCR. V, J and clone size reflect that table, while D and trimming were determined from the DNA. Of 240,000 or so clones listed, 80% to 85% are singletons. The data stem from a study of blood T cell repertoires in COVID-19. Study context: There were acute and convalescent COVID-19 samples, and they came from the United States, Italy and Spain. Sample material is recorded as cDNA or gDNA derived from T cells, B-cell-depleted T cells, or PBMCs.

This receptor was identified in a woman aged 55-69 years with active or convalescent COVID-19. The chain uses TRBV9 and TRBJ2-7; TRBD1 agrees at 7 bases. The sample taken for sequencing was peripheral blood. CDR3 loop: CASSVGPGGSYEQYF. In DNA form, the CDR3 reads TGTGCCAGCAGCGTAGGGCCAGGGGGCTCCTACGAGCAGTACTTC.